These T cell receptor beta chains were read from a single sample in a study of shared clonotypes between healthy human individuals. The method was immunoSEQ multiplex PCR; TCRdb's version includes in-frame clones alone and lacks a portion of them. The table includes some 690,000 clones, roughly 91% detected once. The sequenced sample consisted of memory CD8+ T cells from PBMCs. These receptors were taken from a man between 18 and 29 years old in good health. Some clones in this sample may be carry-over from other donors' samples. CDR3s include the opening cysteine and the closing phenylalanine or tryptophan. Each record gives: V gene, J gene, D gene, clone size, CDR3 DNA, CDR3 protein. The D gene is left open where the match is weak. Not all rows give a size; the values are once, few, many and, for expanded clones, a class.

V gene: TRBV9
J gene: TRBJ2-1
D gene: TRBD2
clone size: -
CDR3 DNA: TGTGCCAGCAGCGCTAGCGGGAATAACTACAATGAGCAGTTCTTC
CDR3 protein: CASSASGNNYNEQFF

V gene: TRBV7-9
J gene: TRBJ2-7
D gene: -
clone size: -
CDR3 DNA: TGTGCCAGCAGCTTATCTGGGGACGTCTCCTACGAGCAGTACTTC
CDR3 protein: CASSLSGDVSYEQYF

V gene: TRBV27
J gene: TRBJ2-2
D gene: TRBD2
clone size: -
CDR3 DNA: TGTGCCAGCAGAGGACTAGCGGGATTCACCGGGGAGCTGTTTTTT
CDR3 protein: CASRGLAGFTGELFF

V gene: TRBV28
J gene: TRBJ1-3
D gene: -
clone size: few
CDR3 DNA: TGTGCCAGCAGTTTCTTTCAAAGGGGTCCTGGAAACACCATATATTTT
CDR3 protein: CASSFFQRGPGNTIYF

V gene: TRBV4-1
J gene: TRBJ2-7
D gene: -
clone size: -
CDR3 DNA: TGCGCCAGCAGGGGTTACGGGACACCGGGCGAGCAGTACTTC
CDR3 protein: CASRGYGTPGEQYF

V gene: TRBV28
J gene: TRBJ2-3
D gene: TRBD2
clone size: -
CDR3 DNA: TGTGCCAGCAGTCCGGGACTAGTCCAGTATTTT
CDR3 protein: CASSPGLVQYF

V gene: TRBV13
J gene: TRBJ2-7
D gene: -
clone size: -
CDR3 DNA: TGTGCCAGCAGCTTAGGGACTGGGGAGCAGTACTTC
CDR3 protein: CASSLGTGEQYF

V gene: TRBV28
J gene: TRBJ2-7
D gene: -
clone size: -
CDR3 DNA: TGTGCCAGCAGTTTAGAGGGGTGGACCTACGAGCAGTACTTC
CDR3 protein: CASSLEGWTYEQYF

V gene: TRBV5-5
J gene: TRBJ1-5
D gene: -
clone size: -
CDR3 DNA: TGTGCCAGCAGCCCTGGAAGGAATCAGCCCCAGCATTTT
CDR3 protein: CASSPGRNQPQHF

V gene: TRBV28
J gene: TRBJ2-2
D gene: TRBD1
clone size: -
CDR3 DNA: TGTGCCAGCAGAGGCCAGGGGGCCCTTGGGTTTTTT
CDR3 protein: CASRGQGALGFF

V gene: TRBV7-9
J gene: TRBJ2-3
D gene: -
clone size: -
CDR3 DNA: TGTGCCAGCAGCCCACGGACCCCCGGCGATACGCAGTATTTT
CDR3 protein: CASSPRTPGDTQYF

V gene: TRBV19
J gene: TRBJ2-7
D gene: TRBD2
clone size: -
CDR3 DNA: TGTGCCTCCGGAGGTAGCGGGAGTCGAGAGCAGTACTTC
CDR3 protein: CASGGSGSREQYF

V gene: TRBV5-6
J gene: TRBJ2-7
D gene: -
clone size: -
CDR3 DNA: TGTGCCAGCAGCTTGGGAGTAAGGAACGAGCAGTACTTC
CDR3 protein: CASSLGVRNEQYF

V gene: TRBV7-9
J gene: TRBJ2-3
D gene: TRBD2
clone size: -
CDR3 DNA: TGTGCCAGCAGAAAAGGGACTACCGGGGACGGAGATACGCAGTATTTT
CDR3 protein: CASRKGTTGDGDTQYF

V gene: TRBV27
J gene: TRBJ2-2
D gene: TRBD1
clone size: -
CDR3 DNA: TGTGCCAGCCTCACCGGGACAGGGTTAACCGGGGAGCTGTTTTTT
CDR3 protein: CASLTGTGLTGELFF

V gene: TRBV27
J gene: TRBJ2-7
D gene: -
clone size: -
CDR3 DNA: TGTGCCAGCAGTTTGGGGGGCCAAAGCGAGCAGTACTTC
CDR3 protein: CASSLGGQSEQYF

V gene: TRBV6-5
J gene: TRBJ2-1
D gene: TRBD2
clone size: -
CDR3 DNA: TGTGCCACCCGACTAGCATATCCGACCTACAATGAGCAGTTCTTC
CDR3 protein: CATRLAYPTYNEQFF